This is a list of T cell receptor beta chains from one sample in a study of OX40 agonist ivuxolimab in advanced cancers. The repertoire was sequenced with immunoSEQ multiplex PCR; TCRdb's copy has only in-frame clones and lacks some. Of more than 80,000 clones listed, under 90% were seen once; the top ten hold over 1.5%. This specimen consisted of CD4+ or CD8+ T cells sorted from blood, obtained in a trial of the OX40 agonist ivuxolimab. These receptors all come from an adult with an advanced solid tumor such as melanoma, head and neck, liver or kidney cancer. The CDR3 runs from the conserved cysteine through the conserved F or W. Fields, in order: CDR3 DNA, CDR3 protein, D gene, J gene, V gene, clone size. The D gene is left open where the match is weak. For some rows the clone size is stated as once, few or many, or as a class when expanded; others skip it.

CDR3nt: TGTGCCATCAGGACGAGCGGAGTAAACAATGAGCAGTTCTTC
CDR3aa: CAIRTSGVNNEQFF
d_gene: NA
j_gene: TRBJ2-1
v_gene: TRBV10-3
abundance: NA

CDR3nt: TGCGCCAGCAGCCAAGAAGGGGGTCGAGAGACCCAGTACTTC
CDR3aa: CASSQEGGRETQYF
d_gene: NA
j_gene: TRBJ2-5
v_gene: TRBV4-1
abundance: NA

CDR3nt: TGTGCCAGCAGCCTAGGGGGGGCGCGTAATCAGCCCCAGCATTTT
CDR3aa: CASSLGGARNQPQHF
d_gene: NA
j_gene: TRBJ1-5
v_gene: TRBV7-9
abundance: few

CDR3nt: TGCAGCGTGACCACAGGGGAGAAACTGTTTTTT
CDR3aa: CSVTTGEKLFF
d_gene: TRBD1
j_gene: TRBJ1-4
v_gene: TRBV29-1
abundance: NA

CDR3nt: TGCAGCGTTGAAGATATGGGACACACCATATATTTT
CDR3aa: CSVEDMGHTIYF
d_gene: NA
j_gene: TRBJ1-3
v_gene: TRBV29-1
abundance: NA

CDR3nt: TGTGCCACCAAGGGACAGTACTTCGACACAGATACGCAGTATTTT
CDR3aa: CATKGQYFDTDTQYF
d_gene: TRBD1
j_gene: TRBJ2-3
v_gene: TRBV6-1
abundance: NA

CDR3nt: TGTGCCAGCAGCTTAGGCCTAGCGGGCTACAATGAGCAGTTCTTC
CDR3aa: CASSLGLAGYNEQFF
d_gene: TRBD2
j_gene: TRBJ2-1
v_gene: TRBV7-6
abundance: NA

CDR3nt: TGTGCCAGCAGTGAAATAGCGGGAGGGATAGATACGCAGTATTTT
CDR3aa: CASSEIAGGIDTQYF
d_gene: TRBD2
j_gene: TRBJ2-3
v_gene: TRBV25-1
abundance: NA

CDR3nt: TGTGCCAGCAGGAACCCGGGACAGTATAATTCACCCCTCCACTTT
CDR3aa: CASRNPGQYNSPLHF
d_gene: TRBD1
j_gene: TRBJ1-6
v_gene: TRBV27
abundance: once

CDR3nt: TGTGCCAGCATATACGCGCGGGAGAACGCCGGGGAGCTGTTTTTT
CDR3aa: CASIYARENAGELFF
d_gene: TRBD2
j_gene: TRBJ2-2
v_gene: TRBV2
abundance: NA

CDR3nt: TGTGCCAGCAGCCCCCCGGGCAGGGGTTACGAGCAGTACTTC
CDR3aa: CASSPPGRGYEQYF
d_gene: NA
j_gene: TRBJ2-7
v_gene: TRBV7-9
abundance: NA

CDR3nt: TGTGCCAGCAGCCCTGGGACAGGGGCTGACCAGCCCCAGCATTTT
CDR3aa: CASSPGTGADQPQHF
d_gene: TRBD1
j_gene: TRBJ1-5
v_gene: TRBV7-9
abundance: NA

CDR3nt: TGTGCCAGCCGCAGACTAGCGGGAGACCTCTACGAGCAGTACTTC
CDR3aa: CASRRLAGDLYEQYF
d_gene: TRBD2
j_gene: TRBJ2-7
v_gene: TRBV28
abundance: NA

CDR3nt: TGTGCCAGCTCAGTCAAGGGGGCTTTCTACGAGCAGTACTTC
CDR3aa: CASSVKGAFYEQYF
d_gene: TRBD1
j_gene: TRBJ2-7
v_gene: TRBV18
abundance: NA

CDR3nt: TGTGCCAGCAGTTACGCAGGGAACCTCCACGAGCAGTACTTC
CDR3aa: CASSYAGNLHEQYF
d_gene: NA
j_gene: TRBJ2-7
v_gene: TRBV6-6
abundance: NA

CDR3nt: TGTGCCAGCAGCCAGGGTGGCAGGGCGTCAAACTATGGCTACACCTTC
CDR3aa: CASSQGGRASNYGYTF
d_gene: NA
j_gene: TRBJ1-2
v_gene: TRBV7-8
abundance: NA

CDR3nt: TGTGCCAGCAGTTCGGGACAGGGGAGGGTGAACACTGAAGCTTTCTTT
CDR3aa: CASSSGQGRVNTEAFF
d_gene: TRBD1
j_gene: TRBJ1-1
v_gene: TRBV28
abundance: NA

CDR3nt: TGTGCCAGCAGTGAAAACGGGGCACCAGGTCCCCTGGCCTGCATTTTT
CDR3aa: CASSENGAPGPLACIF
d_gene: NA
j_gene: TRBJ1-5
v_gene: TRBV6-1
abundance: NA

CDR3nt: TGTGCTAGCAGCCCACCTGTGACTGGGGGAGCATACGAGCAGTACTTC
CDR3aa: CASSPPVTGGAYEQYF
d_gene: NA
j_gene: TRBJ2-7
v_gene: TRBV7-7
abundance: NA

CDR3nt: TGTGCCAGTAGTATGGGCGGGAATGGCCCCGAGACCCAGTACTTC
CDR3aa: CASSMGGNGPETQYF
d_gene: NA
j_gene: TRBJ2-5
v_gene: TRBV19
abundance: NA

CDR3nt: TGCGCCAGCAGCTTGGGGGGCAATGAGCAGTTCTTC
CDR3aa: CASSLGGNEQFF
d_gene: NA
j_gene: TRBJ2-1
v_gene: TRBV5-1
abundance: NA

CDR3nt: TGTGCCAGCACCAGAATGAGGCTGAACACTGAAGCTTTCTTT
CDR3aa: CASTRMRLNTEAFF
d_gene: NA
j_gene: TRBJ1-1
v_gene: TRBV11-2
abundance: once

CDR3nt: TGCGCCAGCTCTTCCGAGGCCTACAATGAGCAGTTCTTC
CDR3aa: CASSSEAYNEQFF
d_gene: NA
j_gene: TRBJ2-1
v_gene: TRBV10-1
abundance: once

CDR3nt: TGTGCCAGCAGCTTAGCCGGGCTCTATCAGCCCCAGCATTTT
CDR3aa: CASSLAGLYQPQHF
d_gene: NA
j_gene: TRBJ1-5
v_gene: TRBV5-8
abundance: NA

CDR3nt: TGTGCCAGCAGCCAACGATCCTCCTACAATGAGCAGTTCTTC
CDR3aa: CASSQRSSYNEQFF
d_gene: NA
j_gene: TRBJ2-1
v_gene: TRBV14
abundance: NA

CDR3nt: TGTGCCAGCAGGCAGGACCGGGACAGGGGGCGTTTTGAGCAGTTCTTC
CDR3aa: CASRQDRDRGRFEQFF
d_gene: TRBD1
j_gene: TRBJ2-1
v_gene: TRBV27
abundance: NA

CDR3nt: TGTGCCAGCATGACACCGAACACTGAAGCTTTCTTT
CDR3aa: CASMTPNTEAFF
d_gene: NA
j_gene: TRBJ1-1
v_gene: TRBV6-1
abundance: once

CDR3nt: TGCGCCAGCAGCTCCGGGACAGAGACCTACGAGCAGTACTTC
CDR3aa: CASSSGTETYEQYF
d_gene: TRBD1
j_gene: TRBJ2-7
v_gene: TRBV5-1
abundance: NA